This entry lists 22 T cell receptor beta chains sequenced from one sample in a study of beta chain features in type 1 diabetes (dated by TCRdb to the late 2010s). The library was prepared using the immunoSEQ multiplex PCR assay. The entire isolated RNA was reverse transcribed using the High Capacity cDNA Reverse Transcription Kit, and thus expressed TCRB transcripts were sequenced. TCRdb carries this immuneACCESS record with in-frame sequences only. Its versions omit some clonotypes, under half of them owing to an unresolved V gene in the studies checked, with the rest unexplained. Across this sample there are 850,000 to 900,000 clones, with around a sixth seen only once. The ten biggest clones cover around 0.02% of the sample. The sample comprised naive CD4+ T cells from blood. The label giving this sample's cell subset or site can be read as: true naive CD4+ T cells. The receptors stem from a woman aged 18-29 years in good health.

The table lists this clone with a few counts. This chain uses TRBV9 with TRBJ1-3; TRBD1 aligns across 7 bases. The CDR3 is 16 amino acids. From germline, CDR1 is SGDLS and CDR2 YYNGEE. V lost 4 bases and J lost 0; bases outside the gene matches: 7. The CDR3 bases are TGTGCCAGCAGCATACGACAGGGACTCTCTGGAAACACCATATATTTT. It is translated as CASSIRQGLSGNTIYF.

This clone was detected only a few times. This chain joins TRBV7-2 and TRBJ2-7, with 7 positions matching TRBD2. The length of the CDR3 is 15 residues. The germline CDR1 and CDR2 sequences are SGHTA and FQGNSA. The trim removed 1 base at V and 3 bases at J, leaving 6 bases unmatched. DNA of the CDR3: TGTGCCAGCAGCTTAGTGGCGGGAGTGTTCTACGAGCAGTACTTC. Encoded protein: CASSLVAGVFYEQYF.

V usage is TRBV5-1 and J usage is TRBJ1-4; D is ambiguous. V lost 5 bases to trimming and J lost 4 bases, with 15 bases between them. Germline V gene sequence: CDR1 SGHRS, CDR2 YFSETQ. This CDR3 is 15 amino acids long. CDR3 residues: CASRSLGIDNEKLFF. The DNA for the CDR3 is TGCGCCAGCAGATCCCTCGGAATTGATAATGAAAAACTGTTTTTT.

This clone was counted a few times. This chain connects TRBV20-1 to TRBJ2-7; TRBD2 might be the D (6 bases). V lost 5 bases and J 6 bases, leaving 11 bases between the germline ends. This CDR3 comprises 11 residues. Germline assignment: CDR1 DFQATT and CDR2 SNEGSKA (reference sequence). The CDR3 bases are TGCAGTGCTTACTCTAGCGTCGAGCAGTACTTC. Translation: CSAYSSVEQYF.

In its sample, this clone was seen a few times. The chain links TRBV7-2 to TRBJ2-3, with TRBD1 as a possible D gene (5 bases). The germline V and J ends were trimmed by 4 bases and 2 bases, with 13 bases remaining between them. Germline CDR1 SGHTA, CDR2 FQGNSA. The CDR3 has 15 residues. CDR3 region: CASSSLGVNTDTQYF. The CDR3 coding sequence is TGTGCCAGCAGCTCGCTAGGGGTTAACACAGATACGCAGTATTTT.

This clone was seen only a few times. The genes are TRBV6-6 and TRBJ1-3, with D uncertain. Germline V gene data show CDR1 as MNHNY and CDR2 as SVGAGI (reference sequence). The CDR3 sequence is 14 residues long. V shed 2 bases and J shed 0 bases, with 5 bases lying between them. The CDR3 sequence: CASSYANSGNTIYF. The CDR3 DNA reads TGTGCCAGCAGTTACGCGAACTCTGGAAACACCATATATTTT.

The chain combines TRBV7-6 with TRBJ2-7; 7 nucleotides align to TRBD2. The CDR3 covers 14 residues. The germline V gene encodes CDR1 SGHVS and CDR2 FNYEAQ. J lost 2 bases, V lost 0 bases, and 1 base had no gene match. The CDR3 here is CASSLAGGPYEQYF. The CDR3 DNA is TGTGCCAGCAGCTTAGCGGGAGGGCCCTACGAGCAGTACTTC.

As regards this clone: One end of the junction fails to match germline, which may point to a read error. The rearrangement uses TRBV7-2 and TRBJ2-5; perhaps D is TRBD1 or TRBD2 (5 bases each). Germline V gene sequence: CDR1 SGHTA, CDR2 FQGNSA. There are 13 residues in the CDR3. CDR3 nucleotides: TGCGCCAGCAGCCGGGACCACCAAGAGACCCAGTACTTC. Protein product: CASSRDHQETQYF.

The rearrangement links TRBV28 to TRBJ2-3; D is possibly TRBD1 (6 bases). The CDR3 contains 16 residues. V lost 5 bases to trimming and J lost 3 bases, with 18 bases between them. The germline CDR1 and CDR2 sequences are MDHEN and SYDVKM. CDR3 nucleotide sequence: TGTGCCAGCAGTAACCCGCTGGGGGCTTCTACAGATACGCAGTATTTT. Encoded protein: CASSNPLGASTDTQYF.

This clone occurred a few times. The chain recombines TRBV7-9 with TRBJ1-2; no clear D. V lost 4 bases and J 8 bases, leaving 14 bases between the germline ends. This CDR3 is 13 amino acids long. Germline CDR1 reads SEHNR; CDR2 reads FQNEAQ (reference sequence). CDR3 coding DNA: TGTGCCAGCAGCTCTTGGGAGTTACAAGGCTACACCTTC. Residues: CASSSWELQGYTF.

The table lists this clone with a few counts. This chain links TRBV11-2 with TRBJ2-1; D gene uncertain. The CDR3 covers 11 residues. CDR1 SGHAT and CDR2 FQNNGV come from the germline V gene. V was pared by 1 base and J by 6 bases, with 1 base between. Here the CDR3 reads CASSLVNEQFF. CDR3 sequence (DNA): TGTGCCAGCAGCTTAGTCAATGAGCAGTTCTTC.

CDR3 protein: CASRVKGTEAFF. The CDR3 nucleotides read TGTGCCAGCCGCGTCAAGGGCACTGAAGCTTTCTTT. This chain links TRBV28 with TRBJ1-1; D is undetermined. The CDR3 length is 12 residues. The V and J ends lost 8 bases and 4 bases respectively, with 11 bases between them. CDR1 and CDR2 (germline): MDHEN, SYDVKM.

This clone has only a few counts. This sequence joins TRBV5-1 and TRBJ1-2; D is unclear. V gave up 2 bases and J gave up 4 bases, with 12 bases separating them. CDR3 size: 14 residues. Germline loops: CDR1 SGHRS, CDR2 YFSETQ. The CDR3 DNA sequence: TGCGCCAGCAGCTTCGGGCACGCTCCCTATGGCTACACCTTC. Amino acid sequence: CASSFGHAPYGYTF.

This clone has only a few counts. V usage is TRBV27 and J usage is TRBJ1-4; D is undetermined. The CDR3 loop spans 14 amino acids. The V end was cut by 1 base, the J end by 5 bases, with 8 bases between. Germline CDR1 MNHEY, CDR2 SMNVEV (reference sequence). The CDR3 here is CASSLFSENEKLFF. CDR3 nucleotides: TGTGCCAGCAGTTTATTTTCAGAGAATGAAAAACTGTTTTTT.

This clone has only a few counts. This chain connects TRBV5-4 to TRBJ1-2, with TRBD1 as a possible D gene (5 bases). With 1 base removed from V and 4 bases from J, the gap between germline ends came to 14 bases. Germline V gene lookup returns CDR1 SGHNT and CDR2 YYREEE (reference sequence). This CDR3 has 15 amino acids. The CDR3 sequence: CASSLYGTASYGYTF. The CDR3 coding sequence is TGTGCCAGCAGCTTGTACGGGACTGCTTCCTATGGCTACACCTTC. Using reference TRBV5-4 and TRBJ1-2 for the parts outside the CDR3, the full variable domain is ETGVTQSPTHLIKTRGQQVTLRCSSQSGHNTVSWYQQALGQGPQFIFQYYREEENGRGNFPPRFSGLQFPNYSSELNVNALELDDSALYLCASSLYGTASYGYTFGSGTRLTVV.

The V and J genes are TRBV7-3 and TRBJ1-1, with a possible D match to TRBD1 (5 bases). V was shortened by 0 bases and J by 8 bases, with 10 bases between the two germline ends. Germline V gives CDR1 SGHTA, CDR2 FQGTGA. The CDR3 runs 13 residues. The CDR3 spells CASSLTGLTEAFF. CDR3 in DNA: TGTGCCAGCAGCTTAACGGGGCTGACGGAAGCTTTCTTT.

This clone came up a few times. This sample includes further DNA sequences coding for the same CDR3. J is TRBJ1-5 and V is TRBV7-9; no clear D. Deletions cut 1 base from V and 2 bases from J, with 0 bases between. This CDR3 comprises 12 residues. From germline, CDR1 is SEHNR and CDR2 FQNEAQ (reference sequence). CDR3 amino acids: CASSLGNQPQHF. The CDR3 bases are TGTGCCAGCAGCTTAGGCAATCAGCCCCAGCATTTT.

The chain links TRBV19 to TRBJ2-6; D possibly corresponds to TRBD1 (5 bases). The CDR3 has 18 amino acids. V was shortened by 1 base and J by 1 base, with 14 bases between the two germline ends. Germline V gene lookup returns CDR1 LNHDA and CDR2 SQIVND (reference sequence). The DNA for the CDR3 is TGTGCCAGTAGTATAGCCGCCCAGGGAATATCTGGGGCCAACGTCCTGACTTTC. Encoded protein: CASSIAAQGISGANVLTF.

Only a few counts were recorded for this clone. This chain links TRBV2 with TRBJ1-2, with a possible D match to TRBD1 (5 bases). The V end lost 4 bases, the J end lost 6 bases, and 15 bases lay between the germline ends. The CDR3 covers 14 residues. Germline V gene data show CDR1 as SNHLY and CDR2 as FYNNEI. CDR3 sequence (DNA): TGTGCCAGCAGTGTGGGGGTGATAGTCCATGGCTACACCTTC. It codes for CASSVGVIVHGYTF. The entire variable domain, with the rest obtained from reference TRBV2 and TRBJ1-2, is as follows: EPEVTQTPSHQVTQMGQEVILRCVPISNHLYFYWYRQILGQKVEFLVSFYNNEISEKSEIFDDQFSVERPDGSNFTLKIRSTKLEDSAMYFCASSVGVIVHGYTFGSGTRLTVV.

This chain joins TRBV6-5 and TRBJ2-5; TRBD1 aligns across 10 bases. After removal of 6 bases from V and 5 bases from J, the junction contained 9 bases not matched to a gene. Germline assignment: CDR1 MNHEY and CDR2 SVGAGI. The CDR3 is 15 residues long. The CDR3 DNA is TGTGCCAGCAGGCTAAGACAGGGGGCTTCCGAGACCCAGTACTTC. As protein: CASRLRQGASETQYF.

This clone was counted a few times. Additional DNA sequences in this sample encode the identical CDR3. The chain uses TRBV5-1 and TRBJ2-1; 11 positions match TRBD2. From germline, CDR1 is SGHRS and CDR2 YFSETQ. This CDR3 contains 15 residues. The V gene end was trimmed by 3 bases and the J gene end by 3 bases; junction bases not matched to a gene: 2. This chain's CDR3 is CASSSTSGSYNEQFF. The CDR3 DNA reads as TGCGCCAGCAGCTCCACTAGCGGGAGCTACAATGAGCAGTTCTTC.

The gene calls are TRBV2 and TRBJ2-2, with D possibly matching TRBD1 (6 bases). Trimming cost V 8 bases and J 6 bases, with 10 bases left between them. Germline values: CDR1 SNHLY, CDR2 FYNNEI. The CDR3 contains 12 residues. Written as DNA, the CDR3 is TGTGCCAGCGGCTACAGGGCCGGGGAGCTGTTTTTT. Its protein product is CASGYRAGELFF.